What follows are 21 T cell receptor beta chains derived from one specimen sequenced in a study of T cell changes during pregnancy in multiple sclerosis. Profiling relied on immunoSEQ multiplex PCR, and the TCRdb table lists in-frame clones only, not all of them. The table lists approximately 37,000 clones, approximately 90% of them singletons. Sequenced material: CD4+ T cells from peripheral blood mononuclear cells, taken in the third trimester of pregnancy. The receptors were gathered from a female donor in good health, enrolled as a control in a pregnancy study.

The J gene is TRBJ1-3, the V gene TRBV5-1; 9 positions agree with TRBD1. The CDR3 sequence is 14 residues long. CDR1 and CDR2 from the germline V gene are SGHRS and YFSETQ. V shed 6 bases and J 9 bases; nucleotides not matched to a gene: 10. CDR3 bases: TGCGCCAGCACCGAACCGGGACAGGGAGCCACCATATATTTT. Its translation is CASTEPGQGATIYF.

The rearrangement joins TRBV30 to TRBJ1-1; TRBD1 matches at 7 bases. Germline-derived CDR1 and CDR2 are GTSNPN and SVGIG (reference sequence). The V and J ends lost 4 bases and 8 bases, in that order; junction bases with no gene match: 7. The CDR3 has 12 residues. CDR3 in DNA: TGTGCCTGGACCAGGGGGAAGTCAGAAGCTTTCTTT. The encoded protein is CAWTRGKSEAFF.

CDR3: CASSPRRTSDSSTDTQYF. The CDR3 DNA is TGTGCCAGCTCACCACGTAGGACTAGCGACTCCAGCACAGATACGCAGTATTTT. The J gene is TRBJ2-3, the V gene TRBV18; TRBD2 matches 9 bases. V trimming: 1 base; J trimming: 0 bases; junction bases outside the gene matches: 8. The CDR3 has 18 amino acids. The germline CDR1 and CDR2 sequences are KGHSH and LQKENI.

The J gene is TRBJ2-2, the V gene TRBV9; maybe TRBD2 (6 bases). CDR1 and CDR2 from the germline V gene are SGDLS and YYNGEE. CDR3 length: 14 residues. V shed 0 bases and J shed 7 bases, with 10 bases lying between them. The CDR3 is CASSVVGGFGELFF. CDR3 in DNA: TGTGCCAGCAGCGTAGTGGGGGGATTCGGGGAGCTGTTTTTT.

The chain combines TRBV5-1 with TRBJ2-7; TRBD2 is a possible D gene (5 bases). The CDR3 sequence is 12 residues long. Germline loops: CDR1 SGHRS, CDR2 YFSETQ. The ends were cut back, 2 bases at V and 4 bases at J, with 7 bases in the middle. CDR3 coding DNA: TGCGCCAGCAGCTTAAGCGGATACGAGCAGTACTTC. It translates to CASSLSGYEQYF.

The chain employs TRBV6-5 and TRBJ1-2, with D unclear. Trimming took off 2 bases at V and 7 bases at J, with 11 bases between the two ends. The CDR3 length is 13 residues. Germline values: CDR1 MNHEY, CDR2 SVGAGI. The CDR3 DNA reads TGTGCCAGCAGTTACAGGCGGCGAGCTGGCTACACCTTC. Translation: CASSYRRRAGYTF.

CDR3 sequence reads: CAWTFPGSNQPQHF. CDR3 bases: TGTGCCTGGACATTCCCGGGGAGCAATCAGCCCCAGCATTTT. This rearrangement joins TRBV30 to TRBJ1-5, with D hard to call. The CDR3 has 14 amino acids. Between the trimmed V and J ends, which lost 4 bases and 1 base, there was a span of 11 bases. Germline V CDR1 and CDR2: GTSNPN, SVGIG (reference sequence).

This clone turned up a few times. At the DNA level, this CDR3 is encoded by other sequences in the same sample as well. The chain has TRBV15 and TRBJ2-7, with D perhaps matching TRBD1 (6 bases). Germline CDR1 LNHNV, CDR2 YYDKDF (reference sequence). This CDR3 spans 13 amino acids. Trimming stripped 3 bases from V and 8 bases from J, with 14 bases between. The CDR3 DNA reads as TGTGCCACCAGCAGTGTTACAGGGAAGAAGCAGTACTTC. Translating it yields CATSSVTGKKQYF.

The gene calls are TRBV6-6 and TRBJ2-1; TRBD2 agrees at 8 bases. This CDR3 is 16 amino acids long. The V and J ends lost 2 bases and 6 bases, in that order; junction bases with no gene match: 9. Germline CDR1 is MNHNY and CDR2 is SVGAGI (reference sequence). CDR3 in amino acids: CASSYPLAGGINEQFF. CDR3 in DNA: TGTGCCAGCAGTTACCCCTTGGCGGGAGGCATCAATGAGCAGTTCTTC.

The chain uses TRBV5-1 and TRBJ1-2, with no clear D. From germline, CDR1 is SGHRS and CDR2 YFSETQ. Between the trimmed V and J ends, which lost 0 bases and 3 bases, there was a span of 9 bases. This CDR3 spans 14 amino acids. The CDR3: CASSLASADYGYTF. CDR3 nucleotide sequence: TGCGCCAGCAGCTTGGCCAGCGCAGACTATGGCTACACCTTC.

The chain uses TRBV5-8 and TRBJ2-3; possibly TRBD2 for D (6 bases). Germline CDR1 SGHTS, CDR2 YDEGEE. The CDR3 sequence is 14 residues long. V dropped 4 bases and J dropped 2 bases, with 11 bases sitting between them. The CDR3: CASSAGPNTDTQYF. For the CDR3, the DNA is TGTGCCAGCAGCGCGGGGCCTAACACAGATACGCAGTATTTT.

The chain couples TRBV5-4 to TRBJ2-3; TRBD2 matches 7 bases. This CDR3 has 14 residues. V lost 4 bases to trimming and J lost 5 bases; unmatched junction nucleotides: 7. In germline, CDR1 is SGHNT, CDR2 YYREEE (reference sequence). The CDR3 DNA is TGTGCCAGCAGCACTACTAGCGAGGGAGATACGCAGTATTTT. Its translation is CASSTTSEGDTQYF.

The V call is TRBV27, the J call TRBJ2-7; no reliable D call. Deletions cut 8 bases from V and 3 bases from J, with 20 bases between. In germline, CDR1 is MNHEY, CDR2 SMNVEV (reference sequence). This CDR3 region has 15 residues. This CDR3 is CASATRVREDYEQYF. The CDR3 DNA reads TGTGCCAGCGCAACCCGGGTCAGAGAAGACTACGAGCAGTACTTC.

The chain recombines TRBV9 with TRBJ1-2; D possibly corresponds to TRBD1 (5 bases). This CDR3 has 14 residues. Germline V gene sequence: CDR1 SGDLS, CDR2 YYNGEE. V was pared by 3 bases and J by 4 bases, with 13 bases between. CDR3 protein: CASSDLQGAYGYTF. As DNA, the CDR3 is TGTGCCAGCAGCGACCTTCAGGGCGCCTATGGCTACACCTTC.

This sequence joins TRBV5-4 and TRBJ1-6; weak D call: TRBD1 (5 bases). V lost 1 base to trimming and J lost 6 bases, with 8 bases between them. The CDR3 loop spans 14 amino acids. The germline V gene encodes CDR1 SGHNT and CDR2 YYREEE (reference sequence). The CDR3 DNA follows: TGTGCCAGCAGCTTGCAACAGGTTAATTCACCCCTCCACTTT. As protein: CASSLQQVNSPLHF.

The gene calls are TRBV6-1 and TRBJ1-2, with TRBD1 matching 7 bases. J lost 4 bases, V lost 6 bases, and 8 bases had no gene match. The V gene's germline CDR1 is MNHNS and CDR2 SASEGT. The CDR3 extends over 14 amino acids. The DNA for the CDR3 is TGTGCCAGCAGATGGCCAGGGGGGATCTATGGCTACACCTTC. Translated: CASRWPGGIYGYTF.

This clone has a single count. The chain combines TRBV6-6 with TRBJ2-1; D not certain. Trimming stripped 6 bases from V and 16 bases from J, with 16 bases between. CDR3 size: 11 residues. Germline V gene sequence: CDR1 MNHNY, CDR2 SVGAGI (reference sequence). The CDR3 DNA follows: TGTGCCAGCAGCACATTGGTTTTTCACTTCTTC. This sequence encodes CASSTLVFHFF.

The chain is built from TRBV5-4 and TRBJ2-1; 12 positions match TRBD1. Germline CDR1 is SGHNT and CDR2 is YYREEE (reference sequence). The CDR3 totals 17 residues. The trim removed 1 base at V and 7 bases at J, leaving 9 bases unmatched. This CDR3 is CASSLSAGTGGRNEQFF. The CDR3 nucleotides are TGTGCCAGCAGCTTGTCTGCTGGGACAGGGGGCCGGAATGAGCAGTTCTTC.

The chain employs TRBV5-1 and TRBJ1-1, with TRBD1 as a possible D gene (5 bases). V was cut by 4 bases and J by 0 bases, with 13 bases left in between. The CDR3 covers 15 residues. Germline lookup yields CDR1 SGHRS and CDR2 YFSETQ. CDR3 amino acids: CASSISGKMNTEAFF. In DNA form, the CDR3 reads TGCGCCAGCAGCATATCAGGGAAAATGAACACTGAAGCTTTCTTT.

V and J are TRBV15 and TRBJ1-1, with a weak D call TRBD1 (5 bases). Trimming removed 1 base from V and 1 base from J, with 16 bases in between. This CDR3 region has 17 residues. Germline V gives CDR1 LNHNV, CDR2 YYDKDF (reference sequence). The DNA for the CDR3 is TGTGCCACCAGCAGAGCGTTTGCAGGGCTCCAGAACACTGAAGCTTTCTTT. As protein: CATSRAFAGLQNTEAFF.

This clone was observed a few times. The chain carries TRBV5-1 and TRBJ2-1; TRBD2 is a possible D gene (5 bases). This CDR3 is built from 15 residues. The germline gives CDR1 SGHRS, CDR2 YFSETQ. The germline V and J ends were trimmed by 2 bases and 6 bases, with 15 bases remaining between them. The CDR3 DNA reads as TGCGCCAGCAGCTTTACAGCGGACGGCTTCAATGAGCAGTTCTTC. This sequence encodes CASSFTADGFNEQFF. Using reference TRBV5-1 and TRBJ2-1 for the parts outside the CDR3, the full variable domain is KAGVTQTPRYLIKTRGQQVTLSCSPISGHRSVSWYQQTPGQGLQFLFEYFSETQRNKGNFPGRFSGRQFSNSRSEMNVSTLELGDSALYLCASSFTADGFNEQFFGPGTRLTVL.